These 30 T cell receptor beta chains share one sample of origin, sequenced in a study of blood T cell repertoires in COVID-19 (dated by TCRdb to about 2020). Libraries were prepared through the immunoSEQ multiplex PCR assay. TCRdb's version of the immuneACCESS table is confined to in-frame rearrangements and falls short of the full clone set. An unresolved V gene accounts for under half of the shortfall where checked; the remainder is of unknown origin. Here the sample has fewer than 400,000 clones; just under 90% occur a single time. Together, the top ten hold about 1.7% of the sample. Sequencing was carried out using PBMCs or T cells enriched from blood (not recorded which). These receptors were taken from a woman in her 30s who had recovered from COVID-19.

The chain links TRBV7-2 to TRBJ2-7; D is perhaps TRBD2 (5 bases). The CDR3 loop spans 19 amino acids. Trimming took off 2 bases at V and 2 bases at J, with 25 bases between the two ends. Germline V CDR1 and CDR2: SGHTA, FQGNSA. CDR3 amino acids: CASSLRSRRSGGPTYEQYF. In nucleotides, the CDR3 is TGTGCCAGCAGCTTAAGGTCTAGAAGAAGCGGCGGGCCTACCTACGAGCAGTACTTC.

The J gene is TRBJ1-6, the V gene TRBV14; D may be TRBD1 (6 bases). Trimming left V 4 bases short and J 11 bases short, with 12 bases between. CDR1 is SGHDN, CDR2 FVKESK, per germline. CDR3 size: 13 residues. CDR3 protein: CASSLSTGTPLHF. The CDR3 DNA reads as TGTGCCAGCAGCCTATCGACAGGAACACCCCTCCACTTT.

The V and J genes are TRBV12-5 and TRBJ2-3; 8 bases are shared with TRBD2. Trimming cost V 5 bases and J 11 bases; bases outside gene matches: 6. Germline assignment: CDR1 LGHNT and CDR2 FRNRAP. The CDR3 spans 12 residues. CDR3 coding DNA: TGTGCTAGTGGTCAGAGCGGGGGCCGGCAGTATTTT. This encodes CASGQSGGRQYF.

The gene calls are TRBV27 and TRBJ1-1; 7 bases fit TRBD1. This CDR3 is 14 amino acids long. The junction had 6 bases not matched to a gene; V was cut back by 6 bases and J by 2 bases. Germline CDR1 MNHEY, CDR2 SMNVEV (reference sequence). The CDR3 reads CASRRQGGNTEAFF. In DNA, the CDR3 is TGTGCCAGCAGACGACAGGGAGGCAACACTGAAGCTTTCTTT.

The chain is built from TRBV28 and TRBJ2-3, with TRBD2 matching 7 bases. CDR1 and CDR2 from the germline V gene are MDHEN and SYDVKM. V lost 8 bases and J lost 1; bases outside the gene matches: 9. The CDR3 runs to 15 residues. The CDR3 DNA is TGTGCCAGCCGTGGCGGGAGTGGTCGCACAGATACGCAGTATTTT. Protein product: CASRGGSGRTDTQYF.

The genes are TRBV4-2 and TRBJ2-1; 11 bases line up with TRBD2. V trimming: 4 bases; J trimming: 7 bases; junction bases outside the gene matches: 6. The germline V gene has CDR1 LGHNA and CDR2 YNFKEQ. CDR3 length: 15 residues. The CDR3 sequence is CASSLLAGDLNEQFF. The CDR3 DNA sequence: TGTGCCAGCAGCCTACTAGCGGGAGATTTAAATGAGCAGTTCTTC.

The sample holds one count of this clone. This chain connects TRBV28 to TRBJ2-5; the match to TRBD1 covers 10 bases. The trim removed 5 bases at V and 2 bases at J, leaving 8 bases unmatched. Germline values: CDR1 MDHEN, CDR2 SYDVKM. CDR3 length equals 16 residues. CDR3 nucleotides: TGTGCCAGCAGTCCCACGGGACAGGGGCGACAAGAGACCCAGTACTTC. It specifies CASSPTGQGRQETQYF. Drawing the rest from reference TRBV28 and TRBJ2-5, the complete variable domain is DVKVTQSSRYLVKRTGEKVFLECVQDMDHENMFWYRQDPGLGLRLIYFSYDVKMKEKGDIPEGYSVSREKKERFSLILESASTNQTSMYLCASSPTGQGRQETQYFGPGTRLLVL.

The CDR3 sequence is CASSFDRAARGNEQFF. CDR3 bases: TGTGCCAGCAGCTTCGACAGGGCTGCGAGGGGCAATGAGCAGTTCTTC. V is TRBV11-3 and J is TRBJ2-1, with 7 nucleotides matching TRBD1. The CDR3 runs to 16 residues. Germline values: CDR1 SGHNT, CDR2 YENEEA. Germline trimming cut 3 bases from V and 6 bases from J; bases unmatched to any gene: 11.

This rearrangement joins TRBV24-1 to TRBJ1-3; 7 positions agree with TRBD1. Germline V CDR1 and CDR2: KGHDR, SFDVKD. There are 16 residues in the CDR3. Trimming removed 3 bases from V and 0 bases from J; junction bases left unmatched: 4. In DNA, the CDR3 is TGTGCCACCAGTGATCCAAGGGACAGCTCTGGAAACACCATATATTTT. Its translation is CATSDPRDSSGNTIYF.

The chain has TRBV7-9 and TRBJ2-3; 14 bases agree with TRBD2. Germline lookup yields CDR1 SEHNR and CDR2 FQNEAQ (reference sequence). There are 16 residues in the CDR3. The ends lost 5 bases at V and 6 bases at J; junction bases unmatched: 7. The chain's CDR3 is CASSPRTSGGMDTQYF. For the CDR3, the DNA is TGTGCCAGCAGCCCTAGGACTAGCGGGGGGATGGATACGCAGTATTTT.

This clone came up once. The rearrangement links TRBV5-1 to TRBJ1-3, with 9 bases lining up with TRBD1. The germline V gene encodes CDR1 SGHRS and CDR2 YFSETQ. The CDR3 totals 17 residues. The ends lost 4 bases at V and 0 bases at J; junction bases unmatched: 8. DNA of the CDR3: TGCGCCAGCAGCCAAAGGACAGGGGAAGCCTCTGGAAACACCATATATTTT. Translated: CASSQRTGEASGNTIYF.

The CDR3 nucleotides are TGTGCCAGCAGTTTAAGGGGCGGGATGGGGAATTCACCCCTCCACTTT. It is translated as CASSLRGGMGNSPLHF. V usage is TRBV28 and J usage is TRBJ1-6, with D possibly matching TRBD1 (5 bases). This CDR3 is 16 amino acids long. Looked up from germline, CDR1 is MDHEN and CDR2 is SYDVKM. V lost 2 bases and J lost 7, with 15 bases in between.

This chain uses TRBV28 with TRBJ2-7; D remains unclear. This CDR3 contains 14 residues. CDR1 and CDR2 (germline): MDHEN, SYDVKM. Deletions cut 1 base from V and 3 bases from J, with 10 bases between. The CDR3 sequence: CASSLLQSDYEQYF. The CDR3 DNA reads TGTGCCAGCAGTTTATTGCAGTCCGACTACGAGCAGTACTTC.

V usage is TRBV18 and J usage is TRBJ1-6, with 7 bases lining up with TRBD1. Per germline, CDR1 KGHSH and CDR2 LQKENI. The CDR3 loop spans 15 amino acids. The trim removed 5 bases at V and 5 bases at J, leaving 6 bases unmatched. CDR3 sequence reads: CASSALGQNNSPLHF. The CDR3 DNA reads TGTGCCAGCTCAGCTTTGGGACAGAATAATTCACCCCTCCACTTT. Full variable domain (rest looked up from reference TRBV18 and TRBJ1-6): NAGVMQNPRHLVRRRGQEARLRCSPMKGHSHVYWYRQLPEEGLKFMVYLQKENIIDESGMPKERFSAEFPKEGPSILRIQQVVRGDSAAYFCASSALGQNNSPLHFGNGTRLTVT.

The chain's CDR3 is CASSRSSSMNTEAFF. CDR3 nucleotide sequence: TGCGCCAGCAGCCGATCAAGCTCCATGAACACTGAAGCTTTCTTT. This rearrangement joins TRBV5-1 to TRBJ1-1; D gene unclear. CDR3 size: 15 residues. Trimming removed 4 bases at V and 0 bases at J, with 13 bases between. Germline V gene lookup returns CDR1 SGHRS and CDR2 YFSETQ.

The chain links TRBV7-6 to TRBJ2-1, with a weak D call TRBD1 (5 bases). The CDR3 is 12 residues long. The V end lost 4 bases, the J end lost 10 bases, and 11 bases lay between the germline ends. The germline V gene has CDR1 SGHVS and CDR2 FNYEAQ. This chain's CDR3 is CASSSGPGEQFF. CDR3 DNA: TGTGCCAGCAGCTCAGGACCAGGGGAGCAGTTCTTC.

This clone was recorded once. V is TRBV5-1 and J is TRBJ2-7, with D perhaps matching TRBD2 (6 bases). The germline gives CDR1 SGHRS, CDR2 YFSETQ. The CDR3 covers 15 residues. V lost 3 bases and J 0 bases, leaving 13 bases between the germline ends. The CDR3 region has the DNA TGCGCCAGCAGCTGGGAGGCAGCGACCTCCTACGAGCAGTACTTC. Amino acids: CASSWEAATSYEQYF. The whole variable domain, filled in from reference TRBV5-1 and TRBJ2-7, reads KAGVTQTPRYLIKTRGQQVTLSCSPISGHRSVSWYQQTPGQGLQFLFEYFSETQRNKGNFPGRFSGRQFSNSRSEMNVSTLELGDSALYLCASSWEAATSYEQYFGPGTRLTVT.

The CDR3 nucleotides are TGTGCCAGCAGTTTCAGAAATTCCTCCCCCTACGAGCAGTACTTC. It encodes CASSFRNSSPYEQYF. J is TRBJ2-7 and V is TRBV27; D is ambiguous. The CDR3 length is 15 residues. Germline CDR1 reads MNHEY; CDR2 reads SMNVEV (reference sequence). Trimming stripped 3 bases from V and 2 bases from J, with 14 bases between.

The chain is built from TRBV4-3 and TRBJ1-6, with TRBD1 matching over 8 bases. Unmatched junction bases numbered 6, after V lost 4 bases and J lost 7 bases. CDR3 length: 15 residues. Germline CDR1 and CDR2: LGHNA and YSLEER. The DNA of the CDR3 is TGCGCCAGCAGCCCAGACAGGGGAGCGAATTCACCCCTCCACTTT. Its protein is CASSPDRGANSPLHF.

This clone was picked up a small number of times. CDR3 residues: CATRGGSNEKLFF. DNA for the CDR3: TGTGCCACCCGAGGCGGATCTAATGAAAAACTGTTTTTT. The V gene is TRBV27, the J gene TRBJ1-4, with no clear D. The CDR3 has 13 amino acids. V shed 10 bases and J shed 3 bases, with 12 bases lying between them. The germline gives CDR1 MNHEY, CDR2 SMNVEV (reference sequence).

CDR3 region: CASSPPGVISYEQYF. The DNA of the CDR3 is TGTGCCAGCTCACCGCCGGGGGTCATCTCCTACGAGCAGTACTTC. The chain recombines TRBV18 with TRBJ2-7, with a tentative D call TRBD2 (6 bases). The V gene's germline CDR1 is KGHSH and CDR2 LQKENI. The CDR3 is made up of 15 amino acids. V lost 3 bases, J lost 0 bases, and 12 bases lay in between.

The chain recombines TRBV29-1 with TRBJ1-1; D gene ambiguous. CDR1 is SQVTM, CDR2 ANQGSEA, per germline. Trimming cost V 4 bases and J 9 bases, with 18 bases left between them. This CDR3 spans 13 amino acids. The CDR3 loop is CSVVPLTVRQAFF. The CDR3 DNA sequence: TGCAGCGTTGTACCCCTGACTGTTCGGCAAGCTTTCTTT.

The gene calls are TRBV13 and TRBJ1-2; D is possibly TRBD1 (6 bases). The CDR3 contains 15 residues. The V gene's germline CDR1 is PRHDT and CDR2 FYEKMQ (reference sequence). V dropped 3 bases and J dropped 3 bases, with 14 bases sitting between them. CDR3 nucleotide sequence: TGTGCCAGCAGCTTCGCCAGCACAGGGTACTATGGCTACACCTTC. The encoded protein is CASSFASTGYYGYTF.

The rearrangement uses TRBV18 and TRBJ2-3; 8 nucleotides match TRBD1. The germline CDR1 and CDR2 sequences are KGHSH and LQKENI. This CDR3 has 15 amino acids. V shed 6 bases, J shed 2 bases, and the junction held 7 bases outside the gene matches. CDR3 bases: TGTGCCAGCTCGTCGGACAGGGTCTTCACAGATACGCAGTATTTT. This codes for CASSSDRVFTDTQYF.

The chain is built from TRBV3-1 (or the pseudogene TRBV3-2) and TRBJ2-7, with 7 bases lining up with TRBD2. V gave up 4 bases and J gave up 4 bases; unmatched junction bases: 4. The CDR3 is made up of 13 amino acids. The germline V gene encodes CDR1 LGHDT and CDR2 YNNKEL (reference sequence). This CDR3 is CASSPGRDYEQYF. DNA for the CDR3: TGTGCCAGCAGCCCGGGGAGGGATTACGAGCAGTACTTC.

The chain employs TRBV10-3 and TRBJ1-1, with no clear D. Trimming took off 3 bases at V and 8 bases at J, with 10 bases between the two ends. The CDR3 length is 12 residues. The germline V gene has CDR1 ENHRY and CDR2 SYGVKD. The CDR3 reads CAISDPLSEAFF. As DNA, the CDR3 is TGTGCCATCAGTGACCCCCTGTCGGAAGCTTTCTTT.

The CDR3 DNA reads as TGTGCCAGCAGCCAAGGGGGGGCTAACTATGGCTACACCTTC. Translating gives CASSQGGANYGYTF. The chain recombines TRBV14 with TRBJ1-2; possibly TRBD1 for D (5 bases). Trimming took off 1 base at V and 0 bases at J, with 6 bases between the two ends. Looked up from germline, CDR1 is SGHDN and CDR2 is FVKESK. The CDR3 totals 14 residues.

The V call is TRBV12-3 or TRBV12-4, the J call TRBJ2-7, with D possibly matching TRBD1 (6 bases). Trimming removed 2 bases from V and 2 bases from J, with 7 bases in between. CDR3 length equals 13 residues. The CDR3: CASSLHRAYEQYF. CDR3 nucleotides: TGTGCCAGCAGTTTACACAGGGCCTACGAGCAGTACTTC.

The V and J genes are TRBV10-3 and TRBJ1-5; 10 positions agree with TRBD1. The V and J ends lost 4 bases and 9 bases, in that order; junction bases with no gene match: 6. Germline CDR1 ENHRY, CDR2 SYGVKD. The CDR3 spans 14 residues. CDR3 DNA: TGTGCCATCAGTGCCCGGGACAGGGGATGGCCCCAGCATTTT. It specifies CAISARDRGWPQHF.

The V and J genes are TRBV6-5 and TRBJ1-2; D is ambiguous. The CDR3 covers 13 residues. V was cut by 8 bases and J by 4 bases, with 14 bases left in between. CDR1 and CDR2 (germline): MNHEY, SVGAGI. CDR3 loop: CASRRNPVYGYTF. Written as DNA, the CDR3 is TGTGCCAGCCGCCGCAATCCGGTCTATGGCTACACCTTC.